This entry is about one T cell receptor beta chain. Antigen unknown. The entry originates in a study of vaccination effects on CD4 cells after COVID-19. ViraFEST expansion of antigen-specific CD4+ T cells with viral peptide pools preceded sequencing. With about 9 days of culture completed, CD4+ T cells were isolated. Each participant received a vaccine that was either BNT162b2 or mRNA-1273, given as two doses. Neither prior SARS-CoV-2 infection nor positive nucleocapsid antibodies were present in the vaccine recipients. IL-2 medium supplanted half the medium on days 3 and 7. Overall study findings and caveats: Marked clonal contraction of both clone types appeared late after vaccination.

Repertoires were generated with immunoSEQ multiplex PCR, while TCRdb's copy carries only in-frame clones and drops some. The table lists about 66,000 clones, about 80% of them singletons. Looked up from germline, CDR1 is MNHNS and CDR2 is SASEGT. The CDR3 totals 13 residues. V was clipped by 8 bases and J by 2 bases, with 10 bases between them. The J gene is TRBJ1-3, the V gene TRBV6-1, with D unclear. This clonotype was sampled from a human donor who received a COVID-19 vaccine. This material consisted of CD4+ T cells from PBMCs cultured with HCoV-OC43 spike peptides, taken after COVID-19 vaccination. Subset reported: HCoV-OC43 spike overlapping peptide pool stimulation. The CDR3 is CASEPAAGNTIYF. The DNA of the CDR3 is TGTGCCAGCGAACCGGCGGCTGGAAACACCATATATTTT.